This T cell receptor (beta chain) was obtained from a study of CD4 T cells in relation to SARS-CoV-2 and coronaviruses. About the study: The restricting HLA molecule for shared crossreactive spike epitopes was mapped.

This clone has more than one count but fewer than ten. What it binds is not known. Before the COVID-19 pandemic, during about 2010-2018, CD4+ T cells were taken from unexposed donors. Naive and memory CD4+ T cells came from enriched cryopreserved PBMCs. Per germline, CDR1 MGHDK and CDR2 SYGVNS. V gave up 4 bases and J gave up 10 bases, with 17 bases separating them. The CDR3 spans 15 residues. Study-level points and caveats: Samples before the pandemic and after infection were not matched within any donor. SARS-CoV-2-driven expansion was significantly weaker in crossreactive than monoreactive clones.

TCRdb's copy holds only in-frame clones and misses some; the assay was immunoSEQ multiplex PCR. The sample records about 68,000 clones, 93% being singletons. The chain recombines TRBV25-1 with TRBJ1-6; D is unclear. Input material: naive CD4+ T cells from PBMCs. Documented subset: naive CD4+ T cells isolated by negative enrichment. The receptor was isolated from a human donor in good health. CDR3 region: CASSAARLMGSPLHF. CDR3 DNA sequence: TGTGCCAGCAGTGCCGCCAGGTTGATGGGCTCACCCCTCCACTTT. The full variable domain, in which reference TRBV25-1 and TRBJ1-6 provide the parts outside the CDR3, is EADIYQTPRYLVIGTGKKITLECSQTMGHDKMYWYQQDPGMELHLIHYSYGVNSTEKGDLSSESTVSRIRTEHFPLTLESARPSHTSQYLCASSAARLMGSPLHFGNGTRLTVT.